This note documents a single T cell receptor (beta chain) sequence. Its antigen is as yet unknown. Only in-frame clones appear in the TCRdb table, and some are missing; sequencing was by immunoSEQ multiplex PCR. The sample gives roughly 2 million clones, approximately 95% of which show up once; roughly 1% is in the top ten. This CDR3 is 15 amino acids long. V trimming: 2 bases; J trimming: 8 bases; junction bases outside the gene matches: 6. The germline V gene encodes CDR1 SGHRS and CDR2 YFSETQ. The source of the sample is a study of shared clonotypes between healthy human individuals. Study as a whole: Researchers drew samples from two women and a few men aged 18 to 49. Three plates were used per donor for CD4 naive, three for CD4 memory, two for CD8 naive and one for CD8 memory.

Regarding the study as a whole: Blood was the only sampled material, and tissue repertoires likely differ.

Naivety among CD8 cells was defined by CD45RO negativity and positive CCR7 selection, thereby excluding terminally differentiated effector memory CD45RA+ cells. The V gene is TRBV5-1, the J gene TRBJ2-1, with 11 bases fitting TRBD2. Specimen: naive CD8+ T cells sorted from blood. This receptor was taken from a man between 18 and 35 years old in good health. The CDR3 DNA follows: TGCGCCAGCAGCTTCCCCTTAGCGGGGGGGTATGAGCAGTTCTTC. Its protein is CASSFPLAGGYEQFF.